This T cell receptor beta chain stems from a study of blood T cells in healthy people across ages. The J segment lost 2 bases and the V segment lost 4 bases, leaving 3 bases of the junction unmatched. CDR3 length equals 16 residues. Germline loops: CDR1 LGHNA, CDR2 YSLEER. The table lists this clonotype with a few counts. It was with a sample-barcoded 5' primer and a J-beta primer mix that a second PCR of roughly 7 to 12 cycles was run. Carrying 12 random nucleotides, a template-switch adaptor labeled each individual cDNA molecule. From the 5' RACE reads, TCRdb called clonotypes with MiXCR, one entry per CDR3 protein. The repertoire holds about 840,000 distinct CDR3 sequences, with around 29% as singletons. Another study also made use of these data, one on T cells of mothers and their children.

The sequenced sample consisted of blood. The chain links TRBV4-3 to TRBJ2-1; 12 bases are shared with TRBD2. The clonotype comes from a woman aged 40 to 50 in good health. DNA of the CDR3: TGCGCCAGCAGCCCCGGACTAGCGGGGCCCTACAATGAGCAGTTCTTC. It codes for CASSPGLAGPYNEQFF.